The 23 T cell receptor beta chains below all came from one sample that was sequenced in a study of cytomegalovirus exposure and HLA in healthy donors. PCR primers comprised 60 Vbeta and 13 Jbeta primers. Repertoires were generated with immunoSEQ multiplex PCR, while TCRdb's copy carries only in-frame clones and drops some. The table has 170,000 or so clones, around 80% seen once. The sample comprised PBMCs. The receptors were gathered from a woman in her twenties or thirties in good health and CMV-seropositive.

The CDR3 sequence: CSVESGDSNYGYTF. The CDR3 region has the DNA TGCAGCGTTGAATCGGGGGACTCTAACTATGGCTACACCTTC. V usage is TRBV29-1 and J usage is TRBJ1-2; a weak D match, TRBD1 (5 bases). CDR3 length: 14 amino acids. V gave up 2 bases and J gave up 0 bases, with 10 bases separating them. The germline gives CDR1 SQVTM, CDR2 ANQGSEA.

J is TRBJ2-7 and V is TRBV7-8; 8 bases agree with TRBD2. The CDR3 runs 15 residues. V lost 1 base and J lost 4; bases outside the gene matches: 6. Germline V gives CDR1 SGHVS, CDR2 FQNEAQ. DNA for the CDR3: TGTGCCAGCAGCTTAGTCAGCGGGGGACGGTACGAGCAGTACTTC. Its protein product is CASSLVSGGRYEQYF.

The rearrangement joins TRBV6-5 to TRBJ2-7, with D possibly matching TRBD1 (5 bases). V lost 2 bases, J lost 4 bases, and 18 bases lay in between. There are 16 residues in the CDR3. CDR1 and CDR2 (germline): MNHEY, SVGAGI. CDR3 nucleotides: TGTGCCAGCAGTTACCCCGTGTCAGGGCCGCTTTACGAGCAGTACTTC. Its translation is CASSYPVSGPLYEQYF.

This chain uses TRBV27 with TRBJ2-7; 9 bases map to TRBD2. This CDR3 has 16 amino acids. Germline assignment: CDR1 MNHEY and CDR2 SMNVEV (reference sequence). V shed 2 bases and J 4 bases; nucleotides not matched to a gene: 9. The chain's CDR3 is CASSLRGGRAVYEQYF. CDR3 DNA sequence: TGTGCCAGCAGTTTAAGAGGCGGGAGGGCCGTGTACGAGCAGTACTTC.

The rearrangement joins TRBV15 to TRBJ2-3, with D possibly being TRBD2 (5 bases). Germline assignment: CDR1 LNHNV and CDR2 YYDKDF (reference sequence). This CDR3 is built from 15 residues. V lost 4 bases, J lost 4 bases, and 15 bases lay in between. This CDR3 reads CATSTPFGRADTQYF. CDR3 coding DNA: TGTGCCACCAGCACTCCCTTTGGGAGAGCAGATACGCAGTATTTT.

The genes are TRBV6-1 and TRBJ2-1; the D is unclear. This CDR3 is built from 13 residues. Per the germline V gene, CDR1 is MNHNS and CDR2 is SASEGT. V lost 7 bases and J 0 bases, leaving 7 bases between the germline ends. CDR3 sequence (DNA): TGTGCCAGCACCCCGAGCTCCTACAATGAGCAGTTCTTC. Encoded protein: CASTPSSYNEQFF.

This chain uses TRBV9 with TRBJ1-4, with D possibly matching TRBD1 (5 bases). Trimming removed 4 bases at V and 8 bases at J, with 12 bases between. This CDR3 contains 13 residues. The V gene's germline CDR1 is SGDLS and CDR2 YYNGEE. CDR3 region: CASSPQGGEKLFF. The CDR3 coding sequence is TGTGCCAGCAGCCCCCAGGGAGGCGAAAAACTGTTTTTT.

This clone was recorded once. V and J are TRBV9 and TRBJ1-2, with no clear D. The CDR3 has 12 residues. Trimming pared 0 bases from V and 8 bases from J, leaving 8 bases between. Germline V gives CDR1 SGDLS, CDR2 YYNGEE. The CDR3 region has the DNA TGTGCCAGCAGCGTAGGAGGGTTCGGCTACACCTTC. Translating it yields CASSVGGFGYTF.

The chain carries TRBV27 and TRBJ2-7; 7 bases match TRBD2. With 3 bases clipped from V and 3 bases from J, the junction kept 2 bases outside the gene matches. This CDR3 is 13 amino acids long. Per germline, CDR1 MNHEY and CDR2 SMNVEV (reference sequence). CDR3 sequence: CASSFGGSYEQYF. CDR3 bases: TGTGCCAGCAGTTTTGGCGGGAGCTACGAGCAGTACTTC.

This clone has a handful of counts. The chain has TRBV6-4 and TRBJ2-7; 7 bases agree with TRBD1. CDR3 length: 16 amino acids. From germline, CDR1 is MRHNA and CDR2 SNTAGT. J lost 7 bases, V lost 4 bases, and 16 bases had no gene match. CDR3 coding DNA: TGTGCCAGCAGTGCCAATGTGGGCAGGGGGTTGGTAGAGCAGTACTTC. Translated: CASSANVGRGLVEQYF.

CDR3 sequence: CASRLGGENTEAFF. The CDR3, as DNA: TGTGCCAGCAGATTAGGAGGGGAGAACACTGAAGCTTTCTTT. V is TRBV28 and J is TRBJ1-1, with a tentative D call TRBD1 (5 bases). CDR1 MDHEN and CDR2 SYDVKM come from the germline V gene. The CDR3 spans 14 residues. The germline V and J ends were trimmed by 6 bases and 1 base, with 12 bases remaining between them.

This clone was seen a handful of times. The V call is TRBV27, the J call TRBJ1-4, with 8 bases fitting TRBD1. This CDR3 is built from 14 residues. With V trimmed by 5 bases and J by 7 bases, 6 bases remained unmatched. CDR1 is MNHEY, CDR2 SMNVEV, per germline (reference sequence). CDR3 DNA: TGTGCCAGCAGTCCACAGGGGGGCGGTGAAAAACTGTTTTTT. Translated: CASSPQGGGEKLFF.

V is TRBV5-1 and J is TRBJ2-7, with TRBD2 matching over 10 bases. The CDR3 is 14 residues long. J lost 4 bases, V lost 0 bases, and 1 base had no gene match. Germline V gene lookup returns CDR1 SGHRS and CDR2 YFSETQ. The CDR3 protein is CASSLGSGRYEQYF. The CDR3 nucleotides are TGCGCCAGCAGCTTGGGTAGCGGGAGGTACGAGCAGTACTTC.

This clone was recorded a few times. The chain employs TRBV25-1 and TRBJ1-1; D gene uncertain. The CDR3 has 14 residues. Trimming pared 6 bases from V and 2 bases from J, leaving 13 bases between. Germline V gene sequence: CDR1 MGHDK, CDR2 SYGVNS. CDR3 protein: CASSFRSSNTEAFF. CDR3 nucleotide sequence: TGTGCCAGCAGCTTTAGATCCTCTAACACTGAAGCTTTCTTT.

The chain uses TRBV18 and TRBJ1-1, with a weak D call TRBD1 (6 bases). The ends were cut back, 3 bases at V and 1 base at J, with 15 bases in the middle. Germline V gives CDR1 KGHSH, CDR2 LQKENI. This CDR3 has 16 amino acids. CDR3 coding DNA: TGTGCCAGCTCACCCGTCACAGGGTTGACGAACACTGAAGCTTTCTTT. Protein sequence: CASSPVTGLTNTEAFF. Full variable domain (missing parts from reference TRBV18 and TRBJ1-1): NAGVMQNPRHLVRRRGQEARLRCSPMKGHSHVYWYRQLPEEGLKFMVYLQKENIIDESGMPKERFSAEFPKEGPSILRIQQVVRGDSAAYFCASSPVTGLTNTEAFFGQGTRLTVV.

This clone showed up just once. This chain joins TRBV4-1 and TRBJ1-2; the match to TRBD1 covers 9 bases. This CDR3 is built from 16 residues. The V segment lost 0 bases and the J segment 6 bases; nucleotides outside the gene matches: 8. Germline V gene data show CDR1 as MGHRA and CDR2 as YSYEKL. Written as DNA, the CDR3 is TGCGCCAGCAGCCAAGACAGGGGGACAGGGTCGGATGGCTACACCTTC. Amino acids: CASSQDRGTGSDGYTF.

The chain's CDR3 is CASSLSGQEEYF. DNA of the CDR3: TGTGCCAGCAGCTTGTCAGGACAGGAAGAGTATTTT. V gene TRBV5-4 combines with J gene TRBJ2-3, with 7 bases that match TRBD1. Germline loops: CDR1 SGHNT, CDR2 YYREEE (reference sequence). Losses at the gene ends were 1 base for V and 13 bases for J; bases not matched to a gene: 6. This CDR3 region has 12 residues.

V gene TRBV28 combines with J gene TRBJ2-3, with 10 bases that match TRBD2. Germline V gene sequence: CDR1 MDHEN, CDR2 SYDVKM. The CDR3 runs to 17 residues. V was pared by 7 bases and J by 0 bases, with 10 bases of the junction left unmatched. The CDR3 DNA is TGTGCCAGCACTAGCGGGAGTGGGGGACCTAGCACAGATACGCAGTATTTT. Its translation: CASTSGSGGPSTDTQYF. Full variable domain (remainder filled in from reference TRBV28 and TRBJ2-3): DVKVTQSSRYLVKRTGEKVFLECVQDMDHENMFWYRQDPGLGLRLIYFSYDVKMKEKGDIPEGYSVSREKKERFSLILESASTNQTSMYLCASTSGSGGPSTDTQYFGPGTRLTVL.

The rearrangement links TRBV5-5 to TRBJ2-1; TRBD2 agrees at 8 bases. The CDR3 is 15 amino acids. Germline assignment: CDR1 SGHKS and CDR2 YYEKEE (reference sequence). J was trimmed by 8 bases and V by 4 bases; bases with no gene match: 11. CDR3: CASSGGLAGAYEQFF. CDR3 in DNA: TGTGCCAGCAGCGGCGGACTAGCAGGGGCATATGAGCAGTTCTTC.

This chain connects TRBV4-1 to TRBJ1-5; 11 bases fit TRBD1. Germline CDR1 is MGHRA and CDR2 is YSYEKL. This CDR3 is 20 amino acids long. Trimming cost V 4 bases and J 1 base; bases outside gene matches: 15. CDR3 region: CASSPLKPGTGGLSNQPQHF. CDR3 nucleotides: TGCGCCAGCAGCCCTTTAAAACCCGGGACAGGGGGTTTAAGCAATCAGCCCCAGCATTTT.

Here the CDR3 reads CSVGARDGRDYGYTF. CDR3 in DNA: TGCAGCGTTGGGGCCCGGGATGGTCGGGACTATGGCTACACCTTC. The chain combines TRBV29-1 with TRBJ1-2, with no clear D. The V gene lost 4 bases and the J gene lost 3 bases, with 18 bases spanning the gap. The CDR3 sequence is 15 residues long. Germline CDR1 is SQVTM and CDR2 is ANQGSEA.

This clone is a singleton in its sample. The chain joins TRBV11-3 to TRBJ2-7; possible D gene TRBD2, 5 bases. The CDR3 contains 16 residues. Trimming cost V 1 base and J 2 bases, with 15 bases left between them. The V gene's germline CDR1 is SGHNT and CDR2 YENEEA. CDR3 amino acids: CASSLVTGGFPYEQYF. CDR3 sequence (DNA): TGTGCCAGCAGCTTAGTGACGGGCGGGTTCCCCTACGAGCAGTACTTC.

J is TRBJ2-1 and V is TRBV20-1; TRBD2 might be the D (6 bases). V dropped 6 bases and J dropped 8 bases, with 11 bases sitting between them. The CDR3 spans 11 residues. The germline gives CDR1 DFQATT, CDR2 SNEGSKA (reference sequence). The CDR3 bases are TGCAGTGCCCGCTGGAGGGATGAGCAGTTCTTC. Its protein product is CSARWRDEQFF.